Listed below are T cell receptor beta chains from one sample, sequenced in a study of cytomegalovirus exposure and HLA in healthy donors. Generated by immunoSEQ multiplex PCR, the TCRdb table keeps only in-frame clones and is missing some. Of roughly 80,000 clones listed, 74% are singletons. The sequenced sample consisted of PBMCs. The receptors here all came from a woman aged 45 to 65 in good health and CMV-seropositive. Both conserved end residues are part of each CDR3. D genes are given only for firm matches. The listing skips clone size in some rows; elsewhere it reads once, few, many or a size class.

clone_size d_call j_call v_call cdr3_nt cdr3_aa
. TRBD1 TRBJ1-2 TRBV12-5 TGTGCTAGTGGTTCCTCCGGGACAGGGCTTGGCTACACCTTC CASGSSGTGLGYTF
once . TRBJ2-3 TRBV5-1 TGCGCCAGCAGCTTGGACTGGTCAGATACGCAGTATTTT CASSLDWSDTQYF
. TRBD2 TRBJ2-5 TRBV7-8 TGTGCCAGCAGCTTAGCGCGTTTTAGCGGGAGGGATTCGAAGTACTTC CASSLARFSGRDSKYF
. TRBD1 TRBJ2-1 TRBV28 TGTGCCAGCAACCTGGACAGGGAGCAGTTCTTC CASNLDREQFF
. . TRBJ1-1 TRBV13 TGTGCCAGCAGCTTACCCCAGGGGAACACTGAAGCTTTCTTT CASSLPQGNTEAFF
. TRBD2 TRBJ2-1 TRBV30 TGTGCCTGGAGCGCGGGGGTTTCCTATGAGCAGTTCTTC CAWSAGVSYEQFF
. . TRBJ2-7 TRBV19 TGTGCCACTCAGGACAGAGCCTACGAGCAGTACTTC CATQDRAYEQYF
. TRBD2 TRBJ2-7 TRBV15 TGTGCCACCAGCAGCGAGGGTCGGGAGGGCTCCTACGAGCAGTACTTC CATSSEGREGSYEQYF
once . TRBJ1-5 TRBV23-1 TGCGCCAGCAGTCAACGAGGGAGTCAGCCCCAGCATTTT CASSQRGSQPQHF
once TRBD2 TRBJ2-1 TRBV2 TGTGCCAGCACTGACGTTACCGGGACTAGCGGTTACAATGAGCAGTTCTTC CASTDVTGTSGYNEQFF
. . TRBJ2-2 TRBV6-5 TGTGCCAGCAGTCCAAATCACGGGGAGCTGTTTTTT CASSPNHGELFF
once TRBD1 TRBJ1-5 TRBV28 TGTGCCAGCAGTTGGACCGGGACAGGCCTCAATCAGCCCCAGCATTTT CASSWTGTGLNQPQHF
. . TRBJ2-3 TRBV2 TGTGCCAGCAGTCGACTAGTGGGGGGCACAGATACGCAGTATTTT CASSRLVGGTDTQYF
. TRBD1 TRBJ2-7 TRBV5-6 TGTGCCAGCAGCTTACAGGGGGCGCGATACGAGCAGTACTTC CASSLQGARYEQYF
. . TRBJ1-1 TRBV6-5 TGTGCCAGCAGTAGGGGATGGAACACTGAAGCTTTCTTT CASSRGWNTEAFF
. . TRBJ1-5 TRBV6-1 TGTGCCAGCGGAACCCGGGGGGGCTGGAATCAGCCCCAGCATTTT CASGTRGGWNQPQHF
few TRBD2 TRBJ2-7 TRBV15 TGTGCCACCAGCAGTTTCGGTAGGCTAGCGGGAAACGAGCAGTACTTC CATSSFGRLAGNEQYF
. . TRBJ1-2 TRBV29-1 TGCAGCACCCGGGGAGGGCAGGGTGGCTACACCTTC CSTRGGQGGYTF
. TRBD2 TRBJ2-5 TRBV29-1 TGCAGCGCCCTGACTAGCGGGAGAGGAGAGACCCAGTACTTC CSALTSGRGETQYF
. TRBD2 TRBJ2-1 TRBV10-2 TGCGCCAGCAGCCGACCAAGAGCGGGAGGGCCGGGTGAGCAGTTCTTC CASSRPRAGGPGEQFF
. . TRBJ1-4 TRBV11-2 TGTGCCAGCAGGCAAGCACTGATAAATGAAAAACTGTTTTTT CASRQALINEKLFF
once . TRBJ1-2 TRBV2 TGTGCCAGCAGTTACGACAGATTCAACTATGGCTACACCTTC CASSYDRFNYGYTF
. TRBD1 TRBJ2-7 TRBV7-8 TGTGCCAGCAGCTTAGTACAGGGGGCTTACGAGCAGTACTTC CASSLVQGAYEQYF